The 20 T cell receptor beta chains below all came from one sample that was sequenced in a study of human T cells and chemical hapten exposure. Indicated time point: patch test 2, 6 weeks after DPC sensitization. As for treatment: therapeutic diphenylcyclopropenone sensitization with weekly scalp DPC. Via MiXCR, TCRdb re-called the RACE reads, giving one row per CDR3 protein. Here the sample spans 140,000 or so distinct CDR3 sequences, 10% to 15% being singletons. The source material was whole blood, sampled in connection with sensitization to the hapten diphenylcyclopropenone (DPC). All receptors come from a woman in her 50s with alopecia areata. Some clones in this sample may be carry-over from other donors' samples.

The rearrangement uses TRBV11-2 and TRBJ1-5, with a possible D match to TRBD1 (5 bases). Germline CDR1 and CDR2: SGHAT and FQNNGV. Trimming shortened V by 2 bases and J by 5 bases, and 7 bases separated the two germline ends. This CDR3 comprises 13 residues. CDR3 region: CASSLQGDQPQHF. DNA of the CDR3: TGTGCCAGCAGCTTACAAGGGGATCAGCCCCAGCATTTT.

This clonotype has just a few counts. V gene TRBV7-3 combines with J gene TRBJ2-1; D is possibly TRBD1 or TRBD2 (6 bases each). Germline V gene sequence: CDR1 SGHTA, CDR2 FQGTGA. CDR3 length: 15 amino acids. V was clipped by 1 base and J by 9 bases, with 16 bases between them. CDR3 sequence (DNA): TGTGCCAGCAGCTTAATCGATCGGGGGCCAAGTGAGCAGTTCTTC. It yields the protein CASSLIDRGPSEQFF.

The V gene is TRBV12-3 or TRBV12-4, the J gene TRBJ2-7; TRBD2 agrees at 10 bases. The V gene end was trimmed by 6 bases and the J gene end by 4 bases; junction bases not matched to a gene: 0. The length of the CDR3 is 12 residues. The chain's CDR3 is CASRLAGYEQYF. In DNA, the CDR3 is TGTGCCAGCAGACTAGCGGGATACGAGCAGTACTTC.

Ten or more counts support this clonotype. CDR3 protein: CASSNDRGGNQPQHF. For the CDR3, the DNA is TGTGCCAGCAGTAACGACAGGGGGGGTAATCAGCCCCAGCATTTT. The genes are TRBV2 and TRBJ1-5; 9 bases fit TRBD1. Germline CDR1 and CDR2: SNHLY and FYNNEI. Germline trimming cut 5 bases from V and 4 bases from J; bases unmatched to any gene: 6. This CDR3 has 15 residues.

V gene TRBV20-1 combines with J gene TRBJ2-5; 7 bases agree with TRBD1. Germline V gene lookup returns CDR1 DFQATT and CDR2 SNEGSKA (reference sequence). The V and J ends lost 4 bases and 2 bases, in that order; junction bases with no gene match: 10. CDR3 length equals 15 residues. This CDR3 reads CSATDRSTPQETQYF. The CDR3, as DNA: TGCAGTGCTACGGACAGGTCCACGCCTCAAGAGACCCAGTACTTC.

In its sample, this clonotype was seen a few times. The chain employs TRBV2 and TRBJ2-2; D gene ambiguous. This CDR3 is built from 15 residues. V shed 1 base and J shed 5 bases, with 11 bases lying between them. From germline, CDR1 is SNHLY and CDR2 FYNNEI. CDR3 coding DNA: TGTGCCAGCAGTGAAGTCACCACTGGGACCGGGGAGCTGTTTTTT. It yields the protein CASSEVTTGTGELFF.

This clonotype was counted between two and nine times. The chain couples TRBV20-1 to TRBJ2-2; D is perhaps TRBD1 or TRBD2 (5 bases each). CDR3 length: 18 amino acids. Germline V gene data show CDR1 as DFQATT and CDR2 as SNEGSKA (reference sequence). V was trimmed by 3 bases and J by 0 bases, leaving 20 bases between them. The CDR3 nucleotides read TGCAGTGCTAGGCCTTTACCGGGACGGACCACGAACACCGGGGAGCTGTTTTTT. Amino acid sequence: CSARPLPGRTTNTGELFF.

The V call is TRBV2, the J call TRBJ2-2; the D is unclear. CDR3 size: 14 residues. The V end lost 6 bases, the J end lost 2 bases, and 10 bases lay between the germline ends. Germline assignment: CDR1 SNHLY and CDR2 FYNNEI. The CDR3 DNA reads TGTGCCAGCAGAGCCTCACCTAACACCGGGGAGCTGTTTTTT. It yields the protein CASRASPNTGELFF.

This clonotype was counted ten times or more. The CDR3 here is CASSLAAWGETQYF. CDR3 in DNA: TGCGCCAGCAGCTTGGCGGCCTGGGGAGAGACCCAGTACTTC. The gene calls are TRBV5-1 and TRBJ2-5; no clear D gene. The CDR3 sequence is 14 residues long. V was shortened by 0 bases and J by 4 bases, with 10 bases between the two germline ends. Germline lookup yields CDR1 SGHRS and CDR2 YFSETQ.

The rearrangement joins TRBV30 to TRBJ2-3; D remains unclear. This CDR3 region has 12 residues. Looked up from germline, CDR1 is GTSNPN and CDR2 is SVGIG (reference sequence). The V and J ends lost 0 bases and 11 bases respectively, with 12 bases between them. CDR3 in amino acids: CAWSVGSPGQYF. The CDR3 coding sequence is TGTGCCTGGAGTGTAGGTAGCCCCGGGCAGTATTTT.

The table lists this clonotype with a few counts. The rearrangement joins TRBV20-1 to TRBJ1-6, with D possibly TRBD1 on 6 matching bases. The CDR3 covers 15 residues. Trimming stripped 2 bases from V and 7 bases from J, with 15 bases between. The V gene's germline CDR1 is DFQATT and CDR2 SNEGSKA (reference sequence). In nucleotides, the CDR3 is TGCAGTGCTAGAAAGGGGGGCGAGGCGAATTCACCCCTCCACTTT. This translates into CSARKGGEANSPLHF.

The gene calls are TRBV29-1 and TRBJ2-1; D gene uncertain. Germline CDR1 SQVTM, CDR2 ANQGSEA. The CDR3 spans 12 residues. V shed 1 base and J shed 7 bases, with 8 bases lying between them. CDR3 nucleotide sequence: TGCAGCGTTGAAGCGAGGTTGAATGAGCAGTTCTTC. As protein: CSVEARLNEQFF.

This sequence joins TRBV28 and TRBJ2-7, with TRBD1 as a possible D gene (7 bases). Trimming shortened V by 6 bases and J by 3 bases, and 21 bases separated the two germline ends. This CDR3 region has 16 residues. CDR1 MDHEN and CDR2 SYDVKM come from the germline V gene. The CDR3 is CASSPTPGGPDYEQYF. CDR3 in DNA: TGTGCCAGCAGCCCTACCCCAGGGGGGCCCGACTACGAGCAGTACTTC.

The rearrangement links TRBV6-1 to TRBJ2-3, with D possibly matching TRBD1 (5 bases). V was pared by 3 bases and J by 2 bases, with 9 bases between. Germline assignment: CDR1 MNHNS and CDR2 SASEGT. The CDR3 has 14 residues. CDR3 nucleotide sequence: TGTGCCAGCAGTGACAGGGTTTTCACAGATACGCAGTATTTT. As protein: CASSDRVFTDTQYF.

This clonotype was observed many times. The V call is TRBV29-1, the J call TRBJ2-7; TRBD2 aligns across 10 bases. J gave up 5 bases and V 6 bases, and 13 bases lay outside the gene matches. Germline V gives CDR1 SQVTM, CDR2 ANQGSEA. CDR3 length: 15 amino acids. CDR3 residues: CSVDSGPSGRDEQYF. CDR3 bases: TGCAGCGTGGATTCTGGCCCTAGCGGGAGAGACGAGCAGTACTTC.

CDR3 coding DNA: TGTGCCTGGAGTCCCTACGGGGGATCCAAAAACATTCAGTACTTC. Translation: CAWSPYGGSKNIQYF. The chain employs TRBV30 and TRBJ2-4; a weak D match, TRBD2 (6 bases). This CDR3 is 15 amino acids long. V lost 2 bases and J 2 bases, leaving 13 bases between the germline ends. Per germline, CDR1 GTSNPN and CDR2 SVGIG (reference sequence).

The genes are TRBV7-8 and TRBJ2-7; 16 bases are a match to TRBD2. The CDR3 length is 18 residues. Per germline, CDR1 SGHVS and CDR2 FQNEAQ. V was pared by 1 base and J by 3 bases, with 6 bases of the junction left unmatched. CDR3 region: CASSLDTGTSGRGYEQYF. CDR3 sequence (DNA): TGTGCCAGCAGCTTAGACACCGGGACTAGCGGGAGGGGCTACGAGCAGTACTTC. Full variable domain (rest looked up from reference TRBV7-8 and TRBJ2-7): GAGVSQSPRYKVAKRGQDVALRCDPISGHVSLFWYQQALGQGPEFLTYFQNEAQLDKSGLPSDRFFAERPEGSVSTLKIQRTQQEDSAVYLCASSLDTGTSGRGYEQYFGPGTRLTVT.

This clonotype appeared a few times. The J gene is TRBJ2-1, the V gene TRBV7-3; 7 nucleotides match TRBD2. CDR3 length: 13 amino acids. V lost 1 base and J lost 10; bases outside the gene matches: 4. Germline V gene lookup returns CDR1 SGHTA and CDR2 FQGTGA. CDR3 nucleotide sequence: TGTGCCAGCAGCTTAAGGGACTACAGGGAGCAGTTCTTC. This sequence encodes CASSLRDYREQFF. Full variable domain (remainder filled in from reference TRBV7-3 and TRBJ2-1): GAGVSQTPSNKVTEKGKYVELRCDPISGHTALYWYRQSLGQGPEFLIYFQGTGAADDSGLPNDRFFAVRPEGSVSTLKIQRTERGDSAVYLCASSLRDYREQFFGPGTRLTVL.

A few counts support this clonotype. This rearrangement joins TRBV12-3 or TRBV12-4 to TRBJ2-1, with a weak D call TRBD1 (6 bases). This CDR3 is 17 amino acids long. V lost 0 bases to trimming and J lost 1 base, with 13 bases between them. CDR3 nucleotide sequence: TGTGCCAGCAGTTTAGCCGGTGGGGGCAGGTCCTACAATGAGCAGTTCTTC. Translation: CASSLAGGGRSYNEQFF.

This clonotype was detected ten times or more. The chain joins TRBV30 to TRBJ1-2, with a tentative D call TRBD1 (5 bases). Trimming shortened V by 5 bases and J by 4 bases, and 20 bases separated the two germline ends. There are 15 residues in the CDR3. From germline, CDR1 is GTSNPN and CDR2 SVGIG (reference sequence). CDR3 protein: CAWRPRRGWGYGYTF. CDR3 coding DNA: TGTGCCTGGCGCCCCCGACGGGGCTGGGGCTATGGCTACACCTTC.